A single sample is the source of the 24 T cell receptor beta chains below, sequenced in a study of early T cells in non-severe SARS-CoV-2 infection. Via MiXCR, TCRdb re-called the 5' RACE reads, giving one row per CDR3 protein. Seen here are around 82,000 distinct CDR3 sequences, roughly 12% observed once, and the top ten hold roughly 3.2%. The sample was whole blood. The receptors were gathered from an adult who was a healthcare worker with PCR-confirmed SARS-CoV-2 infection or an uninfected control (not recorded which).

This clonotype was observed at least ten times. The chain recombines TRBV20-1 with TRBJ2-1, with 8 bases aligning to TRBD2. The CDR3 runs 17 residues. CDR1 is DFQATT, CDR2 SNEGSKA, per germline (reference sequence). Germline trimming cut 0 bases from V and 2 bases from J; bases unmatched to any gene: 9. CDR3 in DNA: TGCAGTGCTAGAGATCTCCTGACTAGCGTCACCTACAATGAGCAGTTCTTC. Its translation is CSARDLLTSVTYNEQFF.

This clonotype was observed a handful of times. V usage is TRBV18 and J usage is TRBJ1-1, with 9 bases fitting TRBD1. From germline, CDR1 is KGHSH and CDR2 LQKENI. The CDR3 loop spans 15 amino acids. Trimming took 5 bases from V and 1 from J; bases not matched to a gene: 5. CDR3 nucleotide sequence: TGTGCCAGCTCATTCAACAGGGGGCCGAACACTGAAGCTTTCTTT. This encodes CASSFNRGPNTEAFF.

This clonotype was observed a single time. This sequence joins TRBV28 and TRBJ2-1; 12 positions agree with TRBD2. CDR1 MDHEN and CDR2 SYDVKM come from the germline V gene. After removal of 7 bases from V and 7 bases from J, the junction contained 5 bases not matched to a gene. This CDR3 is 14 amino acids long. CDR3 bases: TGTGCCAGCACTCTCCTAGCGGGAGGGAATGAGCAGTTCTTC. It codes for CASTLLAGGNEQFF.

This chain uses TRBV27 with TRBJ2-5; D gene unclear. Germline V lookup: CDR1 MNHEY, CDR2 SMNVEV (reference sequence). The CDR3 contains 13 residues. The ends were cut back, 6 bases at V and 0 bases at J, with 8 bases in the middle. CDR3 coding DNA: TGTGCCAGCAGGCCGGAGTACCAAGAGACCCAGTACTTC. Its translation: CASRPEYQETQYF.

This rearrangement joins TRBV7-3 to TRBJ2-1; TRBD2 matches at 11 bases. CDR1 and CDR2 (germline): SGHTA, FQGTGA. J lost 7 bases, V lost 4 bases, and 9 bases had no gene match. The CDR3 covers 16 residues. The CDR3 loop is CASSSLASGRRNEQFF. In nucleotides, the CDR3 is TGTGCCAGCAGCTCCCTAGCTAGCGGGAGGAGAAATGAGCAGTTCTTC. The variable domain in full, with the rest retrieved from reference TRBV7-3 and TRBJ2-1, is GAGVSQTPSNKVTEKGKYVELRCDPISGHTALYWYRQSLGQGPEFLIYFQGTGAADDSGLPNDRFFAVRPEGSVSTLKIQRTERGDSAVYLCASSSLASGRRNEQFFGPGTRLTVL.

The table lists this clonotype with many counts. The CDR3 sequence: CASSGRGGVTDTQYF. In DNA, the CDR3 is TGTGCCAGCAGTGGACGCGGGGGTGTGACAGATACGCAGTATTTT. The rearrangement links TRBV2 to TRBJ2-3, with 7 bases aligning to TRBD2. V lost 4 bases and J lost 3; bases outside the gene matches: 7. Per germline, CDR1 SNHLY and CDR2 FYNNEI. The CDR3 length is 15 residues.

This clonotype was counted only a few times. The chain employs TRBV7-9 and TRBJ2-2; D possibly corresponds to TRBD2 (5 bases). The V gene lost 7 bases and the J gene lost 5 bases, with 20 bases spanning the gap. The CDR3 contains 16 residues. Germline V gene lookup returns CDR1 SEHNR and CDR2 FQNEAQ (reference sequence). The CDR3 sequence: CASKEAALGGTGELFF. The CDR3 DNA reads TGTGCCAGCAAGGAAGCGGCCCTCGGTGGTACCGGGGAGCTGTTTTTT.

A few counts support this clonotype. The V and J genes are TRBV11-2 and TRBJ2-5; D ambiguous. Trimming took 0 bases from V and 2 from J, leaving 13 bases between them. Germline CDR1 and CDR2: SGHAT and FQNNGV. The length of the CDR3 is 16 residues. The DNA of the CDR3 is TGTGCCAGCAGCTTAGATCACGCGGCCGGTCAAGAGACCCAGTACTTC. Its protein is CASSLDHAAGQETQYF. The full variable domain, with the rest looked up from reference TRBV11-2 and TRBJ2-5, is EAGVAQSPRYKIIEKRQSVAFWCNPISGHATLYWYQQILGQGPKLLIQFQNNGVVDDSQLPKDRFSAERLKGVDSTLKIQPAKLEDSAVYLCASSLDHAAGQETQYFGPGTRLLVL.

The chain employs TRBV24-1 and TRBJ2-1; a weak D match, TRBD2 (6 bases). V was pared by 3 bases and J by 4 bases, with 18 bases between. The CDR3 is 17 amino acids. Germline V gene lookup returns CDR1 KGHDR and CDR2 SFDVKD. This CDR3 reads CATSDRPGAGPYNEQFF. CDR3 sequence (DNA): TGTGCCACCAGTGATCGTCCCGGGGCGGGACCTTACAATGAGCAGTTCTTC.

This clonotype was counted a few times. The V and J genes are TRBV5-1 and TRBJ1-3, with D tentatively TRBD1 (5 bases). This CDR3 region has 14 residues. Germline values: CDR1 SGHRS, CDR2 YFSETQ. Trimming cost V 4 bases and J 1 base, with 9 bases left between them. The CDR3 region has the DNA TGCGCCAGCAGCCTTCAGGGATCTGGAAACACCATATATTTT. This translates into CASSLQGSGNTIYF.

The chain recombines TRBV28 with TRBJ2-6, with TRBD1 identical over 7 bases. This CDR3 is 14 amino acids long. The trim removed 9 bases at V and 3 bases at J, leaving 5 bases unmatched. Germline values: CDR1 MDHEN, CDR2 SYDVKM. This chain's CDR3 is CASTGAHGANVLTF. The DNA of the CDR3 is TGTGCCAGTACAGGGGCTCATGGGGCCAACGTCCTGACTTTC.

Remarks on this clonotype: A read error is possible here, since a much larger clone lies one base away. The genes are TRBV9 and TRBJ1-1; no reliable D call. The CDR3 covers 11 residues. Germline CDR1 is SGDLS and CDR2 is YYNGEE. CDR3 residues: CACSEITEAFF. CDR3 bases: TGTGCCTGCAGCGAAATTACTGAAGCTTTCTTT.

The gene calls are TRBV29-1 and TRBJ2-7; 12 positions match TRBD2. V shed 7 bases and J 6 bases; nucleotides not matched to a gene: 4. This CDR3 region has 12 residues. Germline CDR1 reads SQVTM; CDR2 reads ANQGSEA. CDR3 sequence: CSGGLAGREQYF. The CDR3 region has the DNA TGCAGCGGAGGACTAGCGGGACGCGAGCAGTACTTC.

This clonotype turned up a few times. CDR3 DNA sequence: TGTGCCAGCAGCCAAACCGGGACAGGGGGTAACGAGCAGTACTTC. Translation: CASSQTGTGGNEQYF. The V and J genes are TRBV4-2 and TRBJ2-7; 11 bases line up with TRBD1. The V gene's germline CDR1 is LGHNA and CDR2 YNFKEQ. CDR3 length: 15 residues. V shed 2 bases, J shed 5 bases, and the junction held 5 bases outside the gene matches.

In this sample, this clonotype turned up a few times. The CDR3 region is CASSPDQQETQYF. Here the CDR3 DNA reads TGTGCCAGCAGCCCGGACCAACAAGAGACCCAGTACTTC. The J gene is TRBJ2-5, the V gene TRBV7-2; no definite D call. Looked up from germline, CDR1 is SGHTA and CDR2 is FQGNSA. The CDR3 is 13 amino acids. The ends were cut back, 5 bases at V and 2 bases at J, with 9 bases in the middle.

The chain carries TRBV2 and TRBJ1-1; D is undetermined. V was shortened by 8 bases and J by 6 bases, with 10 bases between the two germline ends. CDR3 length: 11 amino acids. Per the germline V gene, CDR1 is SNHLY and CDR2 is FYNNEI. The CDR3, as DNA: TGTGCCAGCGCCGTTCGTGCTGAAGCTTTCTTT. It translates to CASAVRAEAFF.

This clonotype was recorded a few times. The V gene is TRBV20-1, the J gene TRBJ2-3; D remains ambiguous. Germline V CDR1 and CDR2: DFQATT, SNEGSKA (reference sequence). The CDR3 spans 12 residues. Trimming shortened V by 3 bases and J by 1 base, and 5 bases separated the two germline ends. The CDR3 DNA reads TGCAGTGCTAGCCGGCGCACAGATACGCAGTATTTT. Its translation: CSASRRTDTQYF.

The chain combines TRBV28 with TRBJ2-7; possible D gene TRBD2, 7 bases. Germline V gene lookup returns CDR1 MDHEN and CDR2 SYDVKM. Trimming took off 4 bases at V and 1 base at J, with 23 bases between the two ends. CDR3 length equals 18 residues. The CDR3 loop reads CASSSHPRGRGASYEQYF. As DNA, the CDR3 is TGTGCCAGCAGTTCCCATCCCCGGGGACGGGGGGCTTCCTACGAGCAGTACTTC.

This clonotype is classed as medium-sized. This chain uses TRBV7-8 with TRBJ2-3, with unresolved D. Germline CDR1 and CDR2: SGHVS and FQNEAQ. Deletions cut 0 bases from V and 9 bases from J, with 10 bases between. The CDR3 has 13 residues. Here the CDR3 DNA reads TGTGCCAGCAGCTTAGCGGGTAGCATAACGCAGTATTTT. Translated: CASSLAGSITQYF.

This clonotype was picked up a small number of times. The chain uses TRBV7-9 and TRBJ1-3, with a weak D call TRBD1 (5 bases). Per the germline V gene, CDR1 is SEHNR and CDR2 is FQNEAQ (reference sequence). V gave up 8 bases and J gave up 1 base, with 12 bases separating them. The CDR3 totals 14 residues. The CDR3, as DNA: TGTGCCAGCTCCCAGGGCACTTCTGGAAACACCATATATTTT. It encodes CASSQGTSGNTIYF.

This clonotype was seen a few times. The chain joins TRBV20-1 to TRBJ2-7; 7 nucleotides agree with TRBD1. J lost 3 bases, V lost 0 bases, and 5 bases had no gene match. Germline CDR1 reads DFQATT; CDR2 reads SNEGSKA (reference sequence). The CDR3 sequence is 14 residues long. The CDR3 region is CSAREGTADYEQYF. In DNA, the CDR3 is TGCAGTGCTAGAGAGGGGACAGCAGACTACGAGCAGTACTTC.

This clonotype has ten or more counts. V usage is TRBV2 and J usage is TRBJ2-5; 8 bases are a match to TRBD2. The CDR3 runs to 16 residues. J lost 0 bases, V lost 7 bases, and 10 bases had no gene match. Germline V gene sequence: CDR1 SNHLY, CDR2 FYNNEI. In DNA form, the CDR3 reads TGTGCCAGCACCAAAGAGGCGGGAGGAGACCAAGAGACCCAGTACTTC. It encodes CASTKEAGGDQETQYF.

In its sample, this clonotype was seen many times. The chain employs TRBV7-9 and TRBJ2-1, with 9 bases lining up with TRBD2. Germline-derived CDR1 and CDR2 are SEHNR and FQNEAQ (reference sequence). CDR3 length: 14 amino acids. Germline trimming cut 6 bases from V and 12 bases from J; bases unmatched to any gene: 12. The CDR3, as DNA: TGTGCCAGCAGGGGCCCTTCGCGGGAGGGCCTGCAGTTCTTC. Protein: CASRGPSREGLQFF.

The V call is TRBV2, the J call TRBJ2-1; a possible D gene is TRBD2 (6 bases). Germline V gene data show CDR1 as SNHLY and CDR2 as FYNNEI. V lost 7 bases, J lost 13 bases, and 14 bases lay in between. CDR3 length: 11 residues. The CDR3 bases are TGTGCCAGCATGAGGCGGGGCAGTCAGTTCTTC. Amino acid sequence: CASMRRGSQFF.